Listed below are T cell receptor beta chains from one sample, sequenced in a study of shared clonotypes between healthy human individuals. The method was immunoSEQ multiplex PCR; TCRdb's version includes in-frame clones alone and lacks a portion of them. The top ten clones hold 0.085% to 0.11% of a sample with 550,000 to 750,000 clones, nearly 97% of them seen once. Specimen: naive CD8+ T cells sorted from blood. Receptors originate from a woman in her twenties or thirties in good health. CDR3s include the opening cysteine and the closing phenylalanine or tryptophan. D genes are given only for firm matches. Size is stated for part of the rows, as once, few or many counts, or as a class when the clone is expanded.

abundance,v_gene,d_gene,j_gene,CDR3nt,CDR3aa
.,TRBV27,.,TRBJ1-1,TGTGCCAGCAGTTTTACGGGGGGGTGGAACACTGAAGCTTTCTTT,CASSFTGGWNTEAFF
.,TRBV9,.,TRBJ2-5,TGTGCCAGCAGCGCCTTTCAAGAGACCCAGTACTTC,CASSAFQETQYF
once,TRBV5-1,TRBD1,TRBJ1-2,TGCGCCAGCAGCCGGGACAGGGTTGGCTACACCTTC,CASSRDRVGYTF
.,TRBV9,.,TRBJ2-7,TGTGCCAGCAGCGGCCAGTCATCGCCCGGCGAGCAGTACTTC,CASSGQSSPGEQYF
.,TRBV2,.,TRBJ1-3,TGTGCCAGCAGCGAAAGTGGGTACGGAAACACCATATATTTT,CASSESGYGNTIYF
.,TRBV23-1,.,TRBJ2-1,TGCGCCAGCAGTCAGGGACTCCTTGTTGAGCAGTTCTTC,CASSQGLLVEQFF
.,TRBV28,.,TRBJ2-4,TGTGCCAGCAGTTTACAGAAACTAGCCAAAAACATTCAGTACTTC,CASSLQKLAKNIQYF
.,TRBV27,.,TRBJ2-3,TGTGCCAGCAGTTCTCCAAGCACAGATACGCAGTATTTT,CASSSPSTDTQYF
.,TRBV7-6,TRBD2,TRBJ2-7,TGTGCCAGCAGCTTAGGGAGCCCGGGACTACCCTCCCACGAGCAGTACTTC,CASSLGSPGLPSHEQYF
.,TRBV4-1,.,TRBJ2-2,TGCGCCAGCAAGGTCGCGGGATCCACCGGGGAGCTGTTTTTT,CASKVAGSTGELFF
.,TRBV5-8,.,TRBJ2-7,TGTGCCAGCAGCTTGAGGCTGACTAGGGTAAAAGGCTCCTACGAGCAGTACTTC,CASSLRLTRVKGSYEQYF
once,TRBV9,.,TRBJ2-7,TGTGCCAGCAGCGTGGGAGGAGTCCCCATCTCCTACGAGCAGTACTTC,CASSVGGVPISYEQYF
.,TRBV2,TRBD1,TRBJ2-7,TGTGCCAGCAGAGAAGACAGGGGATTCTACGAGCAGTACTTC,CASREDRGFYEQYF
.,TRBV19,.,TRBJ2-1,TGTGCCAGTAGTATTAGGGGAAGCTCCTACAATGAGCAGTTCTTC,CASSIRGSSYNEQFF
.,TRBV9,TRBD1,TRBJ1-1,TGTGCCAGCAGCCCAGAGACAGGGGCCACTGAAGCTTTCTTT,CASSPETGATEAFF
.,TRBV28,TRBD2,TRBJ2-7,TGTGCCAGCCTAGGACTAGCTGGTTCCTACGAGCAGTACTTC,CASLGLAGSYEQYF
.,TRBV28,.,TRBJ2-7,TGTGCCAGCAGTTTACTAAGGGGCCACTACGAGCAGTACTTC,CASSLLRGHYEQYF
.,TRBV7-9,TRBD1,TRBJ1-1,TGTGCCAGCAGCTTAGACGACAGGGTGGTCACTGAAGCTTTCTTT,CASSLDDRVVTEAFF
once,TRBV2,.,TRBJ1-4,TGTGCCAGCAGTGATGGGGTATTGTTTGAAAAACTGTTTTTT,CASSDGVLFEKLFF
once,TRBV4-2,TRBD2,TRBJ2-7,TGTGCCAGCAGCCAATCCGGGACTAGCGGGATTATCTACGAGCAGTACTTC,CASSQSGTSGIIYEQYF
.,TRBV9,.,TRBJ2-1,TGTGCCAGCAGACCGGGACTGGGACTGGATGAGCAGTTCTTC,CASRPGLGLDEQFF
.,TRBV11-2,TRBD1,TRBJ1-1,TGTGCCAGCAGTGTCGGGACAGGGGGCTTCTCTGAAGCTTTCTTT,CASSVGTGGFSEAFF
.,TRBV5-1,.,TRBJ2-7,TGCGCCAGCAGCTTGACAGACTCCTACGAGCAGTACTTC,CASSLTDSYEQYF
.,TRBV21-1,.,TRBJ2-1,TGTGCCAGCAGCAAAGTGGGGACTAGCGTTGACTCCTACAATGAGCAGTTCTTC,CASSKVGTSVDSYNEQFF
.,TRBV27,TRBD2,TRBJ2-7,TGTGCCACCCTCTCCGGGGGGGAGCAGTACTTC,CATLSGGEQYF
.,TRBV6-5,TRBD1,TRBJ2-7,TGTGCCAGCAGTTTCTCAGGGGGCTACGAGCAGTACTTC,CASSFSGGYEQYF
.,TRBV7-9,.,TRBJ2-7,TGTGCCAGCAGCTTATTGCAATCCTACGAGCAGTACTTC,CASSLLQSYEQYF
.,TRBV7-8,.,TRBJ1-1,TGTGCCAGCAGCTCCCCGGAATCGGGGGGAGGAACTGAAGCTTTCTTT,CASSSPESGGGTEAFF
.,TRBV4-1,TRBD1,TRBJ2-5,TGCGCCAGCAGCCCGAGGACAGGGTGGGAGACCCAGTACTTC,CASSPRTGWETQYF
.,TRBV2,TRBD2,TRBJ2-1,TGTGCCAGCAGGAGCTCCGGGACTAGCGGCTTTAGGGGCAATGAGCAGTTCTTC,CASRSSGTSGFRGNEQFF
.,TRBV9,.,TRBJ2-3,TGTGCCAGCAGCGTAGTGGGGGGGGCTAGCGGAGCCACAGATACGCAGTATTTT,CASSVVGGASGATDTQYF
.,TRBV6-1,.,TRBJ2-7,TGTGCCAGCAGTGAAGAAGACAGGTTGCACTACGAGCAGTACTTC,CASSEEDRLHYEQYF
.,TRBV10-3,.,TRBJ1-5,TGTGCCATCAGTGTCTCTCAGGATCATCAGCCCCAGCATTTT,CAISVSQDHQPQHF
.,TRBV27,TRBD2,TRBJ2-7,TGTGCCAGCAGGGGACTAGCGGGAACGTACGAGCAGTACTTC,CASRGLAGTYEQYF
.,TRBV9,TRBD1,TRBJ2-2,TGTGCCAGCAGCGGGACAGGGAACGGGGAGCTGTTTTTT,CASSGTGNGELFF
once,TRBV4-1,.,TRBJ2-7,TGCGCCAGCAGCCAAGACAGGTACCTTCTCGAGCAGTACTTC,CASSQDRYLLEQYF
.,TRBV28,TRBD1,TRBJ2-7,TGTGCCAGCAGTTACTACGACGGACAGGCTTCCTACGAGCAGTACTTC,CASSYYDGQASYEQYF
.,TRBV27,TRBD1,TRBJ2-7,TGTGCCAGCAGTTTACCCCTTCGCAGGGGGCTCAACGAGCAGTACTTC,CASSLPLRRGLNEQYF
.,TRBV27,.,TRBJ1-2,TGTGCCAGCAGTTTACACCCCAGGGTACATGGCTACACCTTC,CASSLHPRVHGYTF
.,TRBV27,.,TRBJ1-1,TGTGCCAGCAGATCGCCCGGGACACCCCTGGAAGCTTTCTTT,CASRSPGTPLEAFF
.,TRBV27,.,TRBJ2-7,TGTGCCAGCAGTTCCCCTCTCCACACCGAGCAGTACTTC,CASSSPLHTEQYF
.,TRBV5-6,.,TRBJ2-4,TGTGCCAGCAGCTTGCTAGGGTACGAAAACATTCAGTACTTC,CASSLLGYENIQYF
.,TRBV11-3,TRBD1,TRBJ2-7,TGTGCCAGCAGCTTAGCCAGGGGGCCCATGTACGAGCAGTACTTC,CASSLARGPMYEQYF
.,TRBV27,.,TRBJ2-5,TGTGCCAGCAGTTTAAACGGGGGGCGAGAGACCCAGTACTTC,CASSLNGGRETQYF
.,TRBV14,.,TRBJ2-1,TGTGCCAGCAGCCAAGCGAGGGAGCAGTTCTTC,CASSQAREQFF
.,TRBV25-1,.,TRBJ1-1,TGTGCCAGCAGTGTCCGGGTGAACACTGAAGCTTTCTTT,CASSVRVNTEAFF
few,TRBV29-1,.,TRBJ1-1,TGCAGCGCGAGGGTTCGAAGCACTGAAGCTTTCTTT,CSARVRSTEAFF
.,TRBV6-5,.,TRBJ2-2,TGTGCCAGCAGTTATCAAGGGGACACCGGGGAGCTGTTTTTT,CASSYQGDTGELFF
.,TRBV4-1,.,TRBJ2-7,TGCGCCAGCAGCCAAGCTTTCCGGAATACCTACGAGCAGTACTTC,CASSQAFRNTYEQYF
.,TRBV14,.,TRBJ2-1,TGTGCCAGCAGATCCTTGCCTAATAATGAGCAGTTCTTC,CASRSLPNNEQFF
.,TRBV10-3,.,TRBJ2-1,TGTGCCATCAGTGACCGAGGGGTGACCCCTTTCTACAATGAGCAGTTCTTC,CAISDRGVTPFYNEQFF
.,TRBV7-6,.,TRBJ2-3,TGTGCCAGCAGCCCAGGGTCTTGGGCCGCAGATACGCAGTATTTT,CASSPGSWAADTQYF